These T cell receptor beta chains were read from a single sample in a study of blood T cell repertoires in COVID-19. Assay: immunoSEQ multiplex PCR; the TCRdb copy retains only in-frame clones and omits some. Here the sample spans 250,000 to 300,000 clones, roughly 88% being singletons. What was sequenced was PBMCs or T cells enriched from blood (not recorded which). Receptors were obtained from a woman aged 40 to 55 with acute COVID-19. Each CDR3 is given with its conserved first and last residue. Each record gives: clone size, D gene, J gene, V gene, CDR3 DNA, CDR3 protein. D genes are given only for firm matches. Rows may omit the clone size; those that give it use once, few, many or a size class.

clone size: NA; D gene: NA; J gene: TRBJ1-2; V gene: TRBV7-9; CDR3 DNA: TGTGCCAGCAGCTTAACCGGGAGTCCCTATGGCTACACCTTC; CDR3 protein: CASSLTGSPYGYTF
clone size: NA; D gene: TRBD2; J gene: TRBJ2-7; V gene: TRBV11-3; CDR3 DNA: TGTGCCAGCAGCCCCTGGACTAGCGGGGACACCTACGAGCAGTACTTC; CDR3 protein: CASSPWTSGDTYEQYF
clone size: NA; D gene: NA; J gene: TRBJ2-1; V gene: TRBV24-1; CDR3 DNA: TGTGCCACCTCTGATTTAGAGCAGGCCTACAATGAGCAGTTCTTC; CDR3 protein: CATSDLEQAYNEQFF
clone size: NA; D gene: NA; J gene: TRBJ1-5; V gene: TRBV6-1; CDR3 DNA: TGTGCCAGCAGTGAAGCGTTTTGGGCGAGCTTCAATCAGCCCCAGCATTTT; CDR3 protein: CASSEAFWASFNQPQHF
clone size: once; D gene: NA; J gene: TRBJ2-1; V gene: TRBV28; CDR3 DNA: TGTGCCAGCAGTAGCGCGTCGAGAATGAATGAGCAGTTCTTC; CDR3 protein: CASSSASRMNEQFF
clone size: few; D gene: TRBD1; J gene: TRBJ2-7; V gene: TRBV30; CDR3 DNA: TGTGCCTGGAGCCGACAGGGACGCGAGCAGTACTTC; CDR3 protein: CAWSRQGREQYF
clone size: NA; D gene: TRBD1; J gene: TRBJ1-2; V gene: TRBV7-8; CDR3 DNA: TGTGCCAGCAGCTATACAGGGGTCAACTATGGCTACACCTTC; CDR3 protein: CASSYTGVNYGYTF
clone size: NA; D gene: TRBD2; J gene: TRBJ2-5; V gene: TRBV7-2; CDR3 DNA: TGTGCCTCCGGCGGGGGGAGGGAGACCCAGTACTTC; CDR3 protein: CASGGGRETQYF
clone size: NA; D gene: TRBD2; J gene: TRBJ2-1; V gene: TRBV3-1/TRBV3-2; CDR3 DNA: TGTGCCAGCAGCCCTACTGAACCACGACTAGCGGGGCCCTACAATGAGCAGTTCTTC; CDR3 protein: CASSPTEPRLAGPYNEQFF
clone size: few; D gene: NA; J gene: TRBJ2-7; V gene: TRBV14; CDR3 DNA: TGTGCCAGCAGCCAAGTACCAGCACCGACAGGCGCGTACGAGCAGTACTTC; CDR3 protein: CASSQVPAPTGAYEQYF
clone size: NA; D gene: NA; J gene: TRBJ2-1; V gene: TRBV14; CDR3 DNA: TGTGCCAGCAGCCAAGGTCGCGGCTACCTGTTAGCCGATGAGCAGTTCTTC; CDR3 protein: CASSQGRGYLLADEQFF
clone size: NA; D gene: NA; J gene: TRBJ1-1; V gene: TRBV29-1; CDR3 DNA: TGCAGTGCTTCGAGGAGCATGAACACTGAAGCTTTCTTT; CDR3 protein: CSASRSMNTEAFF
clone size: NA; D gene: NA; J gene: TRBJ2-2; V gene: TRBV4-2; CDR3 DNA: TGTGCCAGCAGCCGGGTAGACACGAACACCGGGGAGCTGTTTTTT; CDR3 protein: CASSRVDTNTGELFF
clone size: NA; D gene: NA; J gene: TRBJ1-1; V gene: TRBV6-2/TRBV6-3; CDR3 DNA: TGTGCCAGCAGTTACGCGACAGGCACGCGGGCTTTCTTT; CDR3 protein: CASSYATGTRAFF
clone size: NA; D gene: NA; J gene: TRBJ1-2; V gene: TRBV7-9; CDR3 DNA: TGTGCCAGCAGTCTCACAGGGATCCATGGCTACACCTTC; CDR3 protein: CASSLTGIHGYTF
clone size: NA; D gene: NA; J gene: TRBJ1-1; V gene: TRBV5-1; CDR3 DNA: TGCGCCAGCAGCTCCCCCGGGTATGATAATGAAGCTTTCTTT; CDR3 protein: CASSSPGYDNEAFF
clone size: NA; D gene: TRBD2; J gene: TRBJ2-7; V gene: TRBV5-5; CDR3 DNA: TGTGCCAGCAGCCGACGACCTTCGGGGGGGGCCTCCTACGAGCAGTACTTC; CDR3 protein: CASSRRPSGGASYEQYF
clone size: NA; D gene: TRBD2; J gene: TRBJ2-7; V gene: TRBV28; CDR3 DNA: TGTGCCAACCGCCGGGAGGGAACCTACGAGCAGTACTTC; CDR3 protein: CANRREGTYEQYF
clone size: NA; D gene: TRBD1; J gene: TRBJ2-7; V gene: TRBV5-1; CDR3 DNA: TGCGCCAGCAGGCTAGAACAGGGGCCAACCTACGAGCAGTACTTC; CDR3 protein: CASRLEQGPTYEQYF
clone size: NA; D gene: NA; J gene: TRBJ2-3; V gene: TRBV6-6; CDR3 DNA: TGTGCCAGCAGCTACCTACCGACAGTCACAGATACGCAGTATTTT; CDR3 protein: CASSYLPTVTDTQYF
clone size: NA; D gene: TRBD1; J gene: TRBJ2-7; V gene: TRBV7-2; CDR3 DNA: TGTGCCAGCAGCTTAGACAGGGGGCGGTACGAGCAGTACTTC; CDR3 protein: CASSLDRGRYEQYF
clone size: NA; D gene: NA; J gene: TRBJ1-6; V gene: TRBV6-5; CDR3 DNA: TGTGCCAGTCAAAGGGGCAATTCACCCCTCCACTTT; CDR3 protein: CASQRGNSPLHF
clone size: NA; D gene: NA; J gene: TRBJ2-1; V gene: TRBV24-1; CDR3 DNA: TGTGCCACCAGTGAGGCGGATTATCACCCCTACAATGAGCAGTTCTTC; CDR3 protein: CATSEADYHPYNEQFF
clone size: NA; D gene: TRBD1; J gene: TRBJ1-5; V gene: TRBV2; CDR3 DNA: TGTGCCAGCAGACCGGACAGGGATCAGCCCCAGCATTTT; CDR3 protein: CASRPDRDQPQHF
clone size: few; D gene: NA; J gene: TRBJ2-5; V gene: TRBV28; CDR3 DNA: TGTGCCAGCAGTTTATATTCAGGGGGGAGGGAGACCCAGTACTTC; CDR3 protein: CASSLYSGGRETQYF
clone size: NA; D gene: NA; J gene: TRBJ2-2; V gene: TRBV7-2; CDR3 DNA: TGTGCCAGCAGCCCGGGAATCAGGCTGATAAAGAACACCGGGGAGCTGTTTTTT; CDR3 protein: CASSPGIRLIKNTGELFF
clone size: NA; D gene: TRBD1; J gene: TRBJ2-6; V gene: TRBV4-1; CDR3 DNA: TGCGCCAGCAGCCAAGCAGAAACAGGGGGCGCTTCTGGGGCCAACGTCCTGACTTTC; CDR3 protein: CASSQAETGGASGANVLTF
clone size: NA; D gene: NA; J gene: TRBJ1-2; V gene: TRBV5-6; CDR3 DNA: TGTGCCAGCAGCCTCCCTGGAGTAGAGTATGGCTACACCTTC; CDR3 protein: CASSLPGVEYGYTF
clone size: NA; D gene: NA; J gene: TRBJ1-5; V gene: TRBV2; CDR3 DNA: TGTGCCAGCGCCGACTCCAGTCATAATCAGCCCCAGCATTTT; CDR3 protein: CASADSSHNQPQHF
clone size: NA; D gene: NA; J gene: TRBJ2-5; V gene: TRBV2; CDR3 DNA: TGTGCCAGCAGTGAATCGGCTCGACTAGGGGAGACCCAGTACTTC; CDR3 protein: CASSESARLGETQYF
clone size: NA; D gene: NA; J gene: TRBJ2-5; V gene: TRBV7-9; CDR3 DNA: TGTGCCAGCAGCTTCAAACAGGGAGTAGAGACCCAGTACTTC; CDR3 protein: CASSFKQGVETQYF
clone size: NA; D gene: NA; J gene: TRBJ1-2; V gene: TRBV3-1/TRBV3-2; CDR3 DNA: TGTGCCAGCAGCCCCAGGGAAAACTATGGCTACACCTTC; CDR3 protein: CASSPRENYGYTF
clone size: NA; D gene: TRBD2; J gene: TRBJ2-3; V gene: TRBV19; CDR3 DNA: TGTGCCAGTAGTATTTTGGGACTAGCGGGGGCCACCACAGATACGCAGTATTTT; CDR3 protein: CASSILGLAGATTDTQYF
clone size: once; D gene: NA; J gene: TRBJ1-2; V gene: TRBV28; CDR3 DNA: TGTGCCAGCAGAAGCGGGACCAATAACTATGGCTACACCTTC; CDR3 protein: CASRSGTNNYGYTF
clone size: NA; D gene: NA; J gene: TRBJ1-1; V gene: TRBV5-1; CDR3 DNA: TGCGCCAGCAGCAGCCAAGGAGGGAACACTGAAGCTTTCTTT; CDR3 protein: CASSSQGGNTEAFF
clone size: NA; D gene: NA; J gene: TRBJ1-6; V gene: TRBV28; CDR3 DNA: TGTGCCAGCAGTTTATCAAGAAAGAGCTCCTATAATTCACCCCTCCACTTT; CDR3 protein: CASSLSRKSSYNSPLHF
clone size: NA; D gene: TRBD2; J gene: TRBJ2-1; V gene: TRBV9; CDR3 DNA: TGTGCCAGCAGCGTAACTAGCGGGAGCAACAATGAGCAGTTCTTC; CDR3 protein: CASSVTSGSNNEQFF
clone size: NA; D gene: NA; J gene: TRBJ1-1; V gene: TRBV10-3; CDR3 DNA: TGTGCCATCAGCTCGACAGGAGACACTGAAGCTTTCTTT; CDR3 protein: CAISSTGDTEAFF
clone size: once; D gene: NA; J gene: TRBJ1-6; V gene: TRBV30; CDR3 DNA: TGTGCCTGGAGCGAAACGAGGAGTTCACCCCTCCACTTT; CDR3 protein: CAWSETRSSPLHF
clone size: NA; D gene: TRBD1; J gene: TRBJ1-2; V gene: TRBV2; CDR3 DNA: TGTGCCAGCAGTGAACAAAACAGGGGCCCCGGCTACACCTTC; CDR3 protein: CASSEQNRGPGYTF
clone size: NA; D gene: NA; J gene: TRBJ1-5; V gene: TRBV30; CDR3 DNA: TGTGCCTGGAGTGTGTCACATTATAGCAATCAGCCCCAGCATTTT; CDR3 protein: CAWSVSHYSNQPQHF
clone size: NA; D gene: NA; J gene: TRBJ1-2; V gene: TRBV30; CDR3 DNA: TGTGCCTGGATTAAGAGTATCAACTATGGCTACACCTTC; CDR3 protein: CAWIKSINYGYTF
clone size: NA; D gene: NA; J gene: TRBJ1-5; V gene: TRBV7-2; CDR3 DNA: TGTGCCAGCAGCTTAGGAGTGGGGGCAAGTCAGCCCCAGCATTTT; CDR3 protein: CASSLGVGASQPQHF
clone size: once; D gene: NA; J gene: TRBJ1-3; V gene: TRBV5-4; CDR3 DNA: TGTGCCAGCAGCCTACAGGGAACTGGAAACACCATATATTTT; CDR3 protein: CASSLQGTGNTIYF
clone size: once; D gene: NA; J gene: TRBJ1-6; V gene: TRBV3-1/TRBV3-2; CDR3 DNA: TGTGCCAGCAGCCAAGTTATAGCGGTGAAGGGCTCCTATAATTCACCCCTCCACTTT; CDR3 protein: CASSQVIAVKGSYNSPLHF
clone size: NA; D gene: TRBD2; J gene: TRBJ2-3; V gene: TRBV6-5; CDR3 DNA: TGTGCCAGCAGTTACGGTAGCGGGGGGGCCACAGATACGCAGTATTTT; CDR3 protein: CASSYGSGGATDTQYF
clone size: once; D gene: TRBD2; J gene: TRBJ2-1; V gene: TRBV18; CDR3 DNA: TGTGCCAGCTCACGTCGCCGGATGACTAGCGGGGGTGAGGATGAGCAGTTCTTC; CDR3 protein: CASSRRRMTSGGEDEQFF
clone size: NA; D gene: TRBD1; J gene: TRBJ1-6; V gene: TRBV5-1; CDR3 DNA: TGCGCCAGCAGCTTGAATCGACAGGGAGGTTTGGCGTCACCCCTCCACTTT; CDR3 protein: CASSLNRQGGLASPLHF
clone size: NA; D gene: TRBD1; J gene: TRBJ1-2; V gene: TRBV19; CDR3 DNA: TGTGCCAGTAGTGGAACAGGGGGCCGACAGGTGCGCTACACCTTC; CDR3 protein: CASSGTGGRQVRYTF
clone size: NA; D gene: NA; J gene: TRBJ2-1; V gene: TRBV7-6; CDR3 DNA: TGTGCCAGCAGCTCCCCTAGAAGGACAGGGGACCCGGGACTAGCGTACTCGGAGCAGTTCTTC; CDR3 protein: CASSSPRRTGDPGLAYSEQFF
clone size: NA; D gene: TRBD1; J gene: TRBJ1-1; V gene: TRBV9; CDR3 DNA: TGTGCCAGCAGCGTACAGGGGGGAAGTGCAACCACTGAAGCTTTCTTT; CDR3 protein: CASSVQGGSATTEAFF
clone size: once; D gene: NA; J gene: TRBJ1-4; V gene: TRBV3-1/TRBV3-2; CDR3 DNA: TGTGCCAGCAGCCAAGAAACAGGGCAAAGGAGTCAAAAACTGTTTTTT; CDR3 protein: CASSQETGQRSQKLFF
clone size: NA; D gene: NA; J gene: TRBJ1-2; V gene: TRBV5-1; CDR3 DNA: TGCGCCAGCAGCGCGGACAGTACTCTTGCTGGCTACACCTTC; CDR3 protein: CASSADSTLAGYTF